This TCR beta chain was observed in a study of T cells after yellow fever vaccination (dated by TCRdb to between 2018 and 2021). Study-wide context: Libraries from fractions with low cell numbers were prepared with the SMART-Seq v4 Ultra Low Input RNA kit. To track T-cell clones before and after primary and booster YFV17D yellow fever vaccination, bulk TCR alpha and beta repertoires were sequenced longitudinally. The cohort comprised two healthy male donors, one aged 18 to 29 and one aged 30 to 40 years. Blood samples were taken at several timepoints before and after primary and secondary immunization, and bulk PBMC replicates and cell subsets were isolated.

Here is what the overall study found, with its caveats: Because only a couple of donors were included in the study, the extent to which the findings can be generalized is limited. A small fraction of clonotypes appeared in both the CD4 and CD8 compartments, likely as a result of convergent recombination. Because abundant contaminating clonotypes from the bulk population could be contained in FACS-sorted repertoires, computational filtering was required. The secondary T-cell response was found to be weaker but faster than the primary response, with a peak reached on day 5 rather than on day 15. Most clones expanded after primary vaccination were re-detected after the booster (96% of CD4 and about nine tenths of CD8), suggesting broad memory maintenance.

Notes on this clonotype: What this receptor recognizes is not known. Qualities for individual bases were not recorded, and no much larger clone is one base off.

The treatment or condition tag for this specimen amounts to: live attenuated yellow fever vaccine strain. Two biological replicates of bulk PBMCs were collected at each blood-draw timepoint. A standard Ficoll-Paque protocol was used to isolate PBMCs from peripheral blood. TriZol was used to extract RNA from bulk PBMCs, from CD4 and CD8 fractions, and from dextramer-positive and dextramer-negative fractions. TCR cDNA was synthesized by 5'RACE template switching, through which a universal primer site and unique molecular identifiers were introduced. cDNA synthesis was primed from both the TCR alpha and TCR beta constant segments. Library amplification involved two PCR steps, and the second step added sample barcodes and sequencing adapters. Sequencing of the libraries was done on either Illumina HiSeq 2500 (2x100 bp) or NovaSeq (2x150 bp). Processing in the source paper ran as follows. MIGEC was used to demultiplex reads and collapse the reads into UMI consensus sequences, and MiXCR was used for V(D)J alignment. Using edgeR on replicate PBMC samples, clonotypes were called vaccine-responding if FDR was below 0.01 and the log2 fold change was above 5 up to day 15. Each bulk clonotype was labeled CD4 or CD8 based on which sequenced repertoire, CD4 or CD8, contained the clonotype at higher abundance. Using fastp at Q25 and MiXCR, TCRdb reprocessed the public reads and kept productive beta chains. Each record represents a unique CDR3 protein, reported with the most common genes and DNA among its rows. These V and J calls derive from TCRdb rather than the authors' analysis. The sample table records around 350,000 distinct CDR3 sequences; 11% of these occur just once. The ten largest clones capture about 17% of the sample.

CDR1 and CDR2 (SGHRS, YFSETQ) derive from the germline V gene. The CDR3 holds 17 amino acids from the cysteine to the phenylalanine. The CDR3 DNA has 51 bases and is translated from base 1. A distance of 18 bases separates the germline ends of V and J, which lose 3 bases and 0 bases respectively. The chain is encoded by TRBV5-1 joined to TRBJ2-5, with no confident D gene call. The clonotype originates from a man aged 18 to 35 who received the YFV17D yellow fever vaccine. Sequenced material: PBMCs, taken on the day of the first yellow fever vaccination. The nucleotides read TGCGCCAGCAGCTCATTCCTCGAAAGGGCGTACCAAGAGACCCAGTACTTC. This translates into CASSSFLERAYQETQYF.